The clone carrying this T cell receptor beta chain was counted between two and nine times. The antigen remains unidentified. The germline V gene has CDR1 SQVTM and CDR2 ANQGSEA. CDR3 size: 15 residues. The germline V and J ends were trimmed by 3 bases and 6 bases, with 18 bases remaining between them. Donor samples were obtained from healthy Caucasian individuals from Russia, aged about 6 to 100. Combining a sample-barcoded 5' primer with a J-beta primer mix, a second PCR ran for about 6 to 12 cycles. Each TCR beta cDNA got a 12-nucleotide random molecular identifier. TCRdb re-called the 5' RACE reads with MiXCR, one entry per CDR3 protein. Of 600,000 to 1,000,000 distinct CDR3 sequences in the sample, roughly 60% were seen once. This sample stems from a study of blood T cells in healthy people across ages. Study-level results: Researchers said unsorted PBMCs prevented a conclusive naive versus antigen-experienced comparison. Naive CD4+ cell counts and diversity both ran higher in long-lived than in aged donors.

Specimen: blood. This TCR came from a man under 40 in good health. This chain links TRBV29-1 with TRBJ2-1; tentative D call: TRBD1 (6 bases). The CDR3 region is CSVEYIGQRVNEQFF. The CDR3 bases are TGCAGCGTTGAGTATATCGGACAGAGGGTCAATGAGCAGTTCTTC.